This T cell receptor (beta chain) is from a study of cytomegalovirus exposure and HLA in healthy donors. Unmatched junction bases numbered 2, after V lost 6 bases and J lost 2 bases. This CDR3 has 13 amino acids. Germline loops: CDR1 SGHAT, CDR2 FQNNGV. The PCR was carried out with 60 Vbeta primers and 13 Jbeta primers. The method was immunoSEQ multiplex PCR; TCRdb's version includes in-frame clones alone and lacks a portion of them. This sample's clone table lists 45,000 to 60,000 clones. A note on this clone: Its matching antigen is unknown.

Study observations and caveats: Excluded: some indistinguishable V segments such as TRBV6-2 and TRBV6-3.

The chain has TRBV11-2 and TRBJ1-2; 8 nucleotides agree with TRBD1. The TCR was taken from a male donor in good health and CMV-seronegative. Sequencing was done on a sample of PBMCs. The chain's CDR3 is CASRRTGNYGYTF. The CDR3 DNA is TGTGCCAGCAGACGGACAGGGAACTATGGCTACACCTTC.